This entry describes one T cell receptor beta chain. The germline gives CDR1 SGHKS, CDR2 YYEKEE (reference sequence). Deletions cut 4 bases from V and 0 bases from J, with 8 bases between. The length of the CDR3 is 15 residues. Original methodology: Researchers report that nucleated cell counts were estimated from reference gene primer amplification. Sequenced by immunoSEQ multiplex PCR; TCRdb stores in-frame clones only, minus some. V and J calls and clone size come straight from that table; D and trimming were deduced from the DNA. The data contain 90,000 to 150,000 clones, roughly 80% of them singletons. This entry comes from a study of blood T cell repertoires in COVID-19. Across the study: The United States, Italy and Spain provided the acute and convalescent COVID-19 samples. Sources were T cells, B-cell-depleted T cells, or PBMCs; the material itself was cDNA or gDNA.

V and J are TRBV5-5 and TRBJ2-6; D is unresolved. This receptor was taken from a man between 65 and 85 years old with acute or convalescent COVID-19. Sequencing input: peripheral blood. CDR3 bases: TGTGCCAGCAGCCCCACAAACTCTGGGGCCAACGTCCTGACTTTC. Protein: CASSPTNSGANVLTF.